These 4 T cell receptor beta chains were sequenced from one sample in a study of T cell repertoires in cytomegalovirus infection. These TCRs' antigens remain unknown. TCRdb ran MiXCR on the reads and lists one entry per CDR3 protein. The data contain around 570,000 distinct CDR3 sequences, roughly 42% of them seen just once; the ten biggest clones take up 40% to 60%. The sample here was cultured PBMCs, taken from culture after CMV antigen stimulation. Receptors originate from a human donor in good health (CMV status not recorded). Some clones in this sample may be carry-over from other donors' samples.

V usage is TRBV20-1 and J usage is TRBJ1-2; D remains ambiguous. CDR3 length equals 13 residues. In germline, CDR1 is DFQATT, CDR2 SNEGSKA (reference sequence). V was shortened by 6 bases and J by 3 bases, with 14 bases between the two germline ends. The CDR3 here is CSATIDGYYGYTF. CDR3 coding DNA: TGCAGTGCCACGATTGACGGCTACTATGGCTACACCTTC.

This clonotype was seen repeatedly, ten times or more. V is TRBV7-2 and J is TRBJ1-2, with D perhaps matching TRBD1 (5 bases). Germline CDR1 reads SGHTA; CDR2 reads FQGNSA. Trimming stripped 3 bases from V and 8 bases from J, with 13 bases between. The CDR3 runs to 13 residues. Written as DNA, the CDR3 is TGTGCCAGCAGCTTTACTAACCGGGGCGGCTACACCTTC. Its translation is CASSFTNRGGYTF.

In DNA, the CDR3 is TGTGCCAGCAGCTTACAAGGGGCCCAGCCCCAGCATTTT. Its translation: CASSLQGAQPQHF. The chain combines TRBV7-2 with TRBJ1-5; D might be TRBD1 (5 bases). Germline V gives CDR1 SGHTA, CDR2 FQGNSA. With 2 bases removed from V and 7 bases from J, the gap between germline ends came to 9 bases. The CDR3 sequence is 13 residues long.

The CDR3 reads CASSAPGPGELFF. The DNA for the CDR3 is TGCGCCAGCAGCGCACCAGGACCCGGGGAGCTGTTTTTT. This chain joins TRBV5-1 and TRBJ2-2; D gene ambiguous. Germline CDR1 SGHRS, CDR2 YFSETQ. The ends were cut back, 4 bases at V and 6 bases at J, with 10 bases in the middle. The length of the CDR3 is 13 residues.